This T cell receptor (beta chain) was captured by sequencing in a study of hypomethylating agent response in myelodysplastic syndrome. This CDR3 is built from 14 residues. The V and J ends lost 6 bases and 5 bases, in that order; junction bases with no gene match: 9. The germline V gene encodes CDR1 LGHNT and CDR2 FRNRAP. TCRdb's copy holds only in-frame clones and misses some; the assay was immunoSEQ multiplex PCR. The sample yields roughly 9,300 clones, about 83% seen once. Specimen: bone marrow, collected before or after starting hypomethylating agent treatment for myelodysplastic syndrome (not recorded which). The V gene is TRBV12-5, the J gene TRBJ2-5, with TRBD2 identical over 7 bases. The TCR comes from a human donor with myelodysplastic syndrome. DNA of the CDR3: TGTGCTAGTGGCTTTGGGGAGGGAGGGGAGACCCAGTACTTC. Its protein is CASGFGEGGETQYF. Full variable domain (remainder filled in from reference TRBV12-5 and TRBJ2-5): DARVTQTPRHKVTEMGQEVTMRCQPILGHNTVFWYRQTMMQGLELLAYFRNRAPLDDSGMPKDRFSAEMPDATLATLKIQPSEPRDSAVYFCASGFGEGGETQYFGPGTRLLVL.